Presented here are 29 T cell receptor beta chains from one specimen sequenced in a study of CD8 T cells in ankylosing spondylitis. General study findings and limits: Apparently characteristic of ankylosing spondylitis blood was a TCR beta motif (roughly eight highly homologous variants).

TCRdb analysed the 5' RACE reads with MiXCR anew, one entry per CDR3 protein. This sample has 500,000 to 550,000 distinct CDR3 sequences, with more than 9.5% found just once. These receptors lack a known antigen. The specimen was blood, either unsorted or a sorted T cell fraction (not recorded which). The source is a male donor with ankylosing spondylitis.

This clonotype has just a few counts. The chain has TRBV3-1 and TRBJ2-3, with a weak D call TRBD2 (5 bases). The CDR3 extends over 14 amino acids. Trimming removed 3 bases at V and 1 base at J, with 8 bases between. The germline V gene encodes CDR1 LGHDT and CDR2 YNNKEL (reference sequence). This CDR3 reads CASSHRTRTDTQYF. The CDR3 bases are TGTGCCAGCAGCCACAGGACTCGCACAGATACGCAGTATTTT.

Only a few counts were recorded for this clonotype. The CDR3 DNA reads as TGCAGTGCTAGAGATGGGCAGGGATCCTACAATGAGCAGTTCTTC. Amino acid sequence: CSARDGQGSYNEQFF. This sequence joins TRBV20-1 and TRBJ2-1, with D perhaps TRBD1 (5 bases). Germline V gives CDR1 DFQATT, CDR2 SNEGSKA (reference sequence). The length of the CDR3 is 15 residues. V dropped 0 bases and J dropped 1 base, with 10 bases sitting between them.

The CDR3 protein is CASSSPRQLASLTGELFF. The CDR3 bases are TGTGCCAGCAGCTCCCCTCGGCAGCTAGCGAGCCTTACCGGGGAGCTGTTTTTT. This sequence joins TRBV11-2 and TRBJ2-2, with D possibly being TRBD2 (6 bases). V lost 4 bases and J 5 bases, leaving 23 bases between the germline ends. CDR1 and CDR2 from the germline V gene are SGHAT and FQNNGV. The CDR3 consists of 18 residues.

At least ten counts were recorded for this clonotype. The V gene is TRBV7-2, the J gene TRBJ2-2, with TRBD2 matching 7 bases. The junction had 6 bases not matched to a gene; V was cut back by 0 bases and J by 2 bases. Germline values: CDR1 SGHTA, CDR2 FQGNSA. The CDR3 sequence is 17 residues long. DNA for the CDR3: TGTGCCAGCAGCTTAGCCGGGCAAGCGGGAAACACCGGGGAGCTGTTTTTT. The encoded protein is CASSLAGQAGNTGELFF.

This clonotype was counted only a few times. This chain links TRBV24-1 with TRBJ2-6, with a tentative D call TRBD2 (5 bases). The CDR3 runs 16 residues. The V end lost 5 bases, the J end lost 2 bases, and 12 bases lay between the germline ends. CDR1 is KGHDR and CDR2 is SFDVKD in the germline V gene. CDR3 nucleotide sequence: TGTGCCACCAGTGCCAGAGGGTCCCCTGGGGCCAACGTCCTGACTTTC. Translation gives CATSARGSPGANVLTF.

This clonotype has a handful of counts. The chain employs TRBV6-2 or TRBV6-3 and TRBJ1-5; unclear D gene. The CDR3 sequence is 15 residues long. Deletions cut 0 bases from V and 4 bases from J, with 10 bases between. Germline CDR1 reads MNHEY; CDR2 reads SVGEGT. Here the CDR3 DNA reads TGTGCCAGCAGTTACTCAGGGCCCGGAAATCAGCCCCAGCATTTT. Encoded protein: CASSYSGPGNQPQHF.

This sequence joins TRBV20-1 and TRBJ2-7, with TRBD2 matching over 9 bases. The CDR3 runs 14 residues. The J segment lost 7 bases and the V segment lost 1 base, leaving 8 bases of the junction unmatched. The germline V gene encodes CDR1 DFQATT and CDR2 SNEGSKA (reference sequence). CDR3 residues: CSARVPSGTNEQYF. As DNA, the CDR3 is TGCAGTGCTAGAGTACCTAGCGGGACCAATGAGCAGTACTTC.

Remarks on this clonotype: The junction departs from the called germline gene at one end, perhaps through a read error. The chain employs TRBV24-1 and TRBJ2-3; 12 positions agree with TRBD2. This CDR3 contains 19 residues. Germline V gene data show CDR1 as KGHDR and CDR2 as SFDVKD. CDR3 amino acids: CATSVLEKRLAGVVDTQYF. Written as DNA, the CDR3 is TGTGCCACCAGTGTTTTGGAAAAAAGACTAGCGGGAGTCGTAGATACGCAGTATTTT.

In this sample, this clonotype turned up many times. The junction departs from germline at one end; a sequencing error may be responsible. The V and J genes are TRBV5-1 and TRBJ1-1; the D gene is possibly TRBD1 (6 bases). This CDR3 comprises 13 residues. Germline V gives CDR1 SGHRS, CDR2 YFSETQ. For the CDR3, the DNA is TGTGCCAGCAGTGAGACAGGGAACACTGAAGCTTTCTTT. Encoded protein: CASSETGNTEAFF.

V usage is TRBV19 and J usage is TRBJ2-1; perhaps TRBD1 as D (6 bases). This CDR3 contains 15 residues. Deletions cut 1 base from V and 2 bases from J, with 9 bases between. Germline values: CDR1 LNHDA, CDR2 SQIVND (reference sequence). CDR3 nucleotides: TGTGCCAGTAGTATAGTTCAGGGGCCCTACAATGAGCAGTTCTTC. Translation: CASSIVQGPYNEQFF.

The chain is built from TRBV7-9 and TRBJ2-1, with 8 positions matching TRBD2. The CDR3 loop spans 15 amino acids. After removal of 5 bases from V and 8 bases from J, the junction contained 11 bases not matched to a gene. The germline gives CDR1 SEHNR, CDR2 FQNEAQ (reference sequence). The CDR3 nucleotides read TGTGCCAGCAGCCCCGTGGTAGCGGGATACCATGAGCAGTTCTTC. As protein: CASSPVVAGYHEQFF. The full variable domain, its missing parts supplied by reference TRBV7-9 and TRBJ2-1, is DTGVSQNPRHKITKRGQNVTFRCDPISEHNRLYWYRQTLGQGPEFLTYFQNEAQLEKSRLLSDRFSAERPKGSFSTLEIQRTEQGDSAMYLCASSPVVAGYHEQFFGPGTRLTVL.

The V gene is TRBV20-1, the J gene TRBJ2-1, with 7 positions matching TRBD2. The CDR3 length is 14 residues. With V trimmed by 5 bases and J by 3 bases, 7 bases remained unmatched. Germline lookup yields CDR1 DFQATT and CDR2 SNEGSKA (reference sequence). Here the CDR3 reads CSAGGGGVYNEQFF. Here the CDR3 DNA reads TGCAGTGCTGGGGGGGGAGGGGTCTACAATGAGCAGTTCTTC.

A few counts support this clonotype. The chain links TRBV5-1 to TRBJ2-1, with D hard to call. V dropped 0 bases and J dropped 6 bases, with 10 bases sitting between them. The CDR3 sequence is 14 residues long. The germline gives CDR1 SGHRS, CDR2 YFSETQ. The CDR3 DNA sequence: TGCGCCAGCAGCTTGGCCTTCGATTCCAATGAGCAGTTCTTC. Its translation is CASSLAFDSNEQFF.

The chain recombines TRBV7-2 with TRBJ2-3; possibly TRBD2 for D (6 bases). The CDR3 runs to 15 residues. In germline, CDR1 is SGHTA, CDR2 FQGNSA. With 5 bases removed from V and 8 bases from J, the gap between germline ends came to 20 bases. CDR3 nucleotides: TGTGCCAGCAGCCCATGGGTAGCGGTTCAGGGTACGCAGTATTTT. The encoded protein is CASSPWVAVQGTQYF.

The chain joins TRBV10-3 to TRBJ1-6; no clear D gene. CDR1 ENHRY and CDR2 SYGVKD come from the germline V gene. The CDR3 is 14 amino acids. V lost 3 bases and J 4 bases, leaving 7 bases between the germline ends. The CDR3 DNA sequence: TGTGCCATCAGTGAAGAACGATATAATTCACCCCTCCACTTT. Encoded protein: CAISEERYNSPLHF.

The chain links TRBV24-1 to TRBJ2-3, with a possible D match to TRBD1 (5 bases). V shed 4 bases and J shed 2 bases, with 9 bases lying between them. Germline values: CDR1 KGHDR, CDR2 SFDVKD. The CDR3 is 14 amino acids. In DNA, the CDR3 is TGTGCCACCAGTGACAGGGAAGTCACAGATACGCAGTATTTT. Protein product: CATSDREVTDTQYF.

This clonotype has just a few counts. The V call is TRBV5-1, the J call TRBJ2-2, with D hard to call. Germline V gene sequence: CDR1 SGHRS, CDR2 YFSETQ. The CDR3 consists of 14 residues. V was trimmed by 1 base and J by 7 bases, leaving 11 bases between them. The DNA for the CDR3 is TGCGCCAGCAGCTTGCTTATTGGTAACGGGGAGCTGTTTTTT. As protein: CASSLLIGNGELFF.

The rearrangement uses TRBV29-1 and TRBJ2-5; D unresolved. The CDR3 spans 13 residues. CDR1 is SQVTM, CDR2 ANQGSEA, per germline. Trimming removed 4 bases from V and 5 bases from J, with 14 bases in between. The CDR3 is CSVVKGSSETQYF. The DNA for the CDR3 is TGCAGCGTTGTGAAGGGATCGTCGGAGACCCAGTACTTC.

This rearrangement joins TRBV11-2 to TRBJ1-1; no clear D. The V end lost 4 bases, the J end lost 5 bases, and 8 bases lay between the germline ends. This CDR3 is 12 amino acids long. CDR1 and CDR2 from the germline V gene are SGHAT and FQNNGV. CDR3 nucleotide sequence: TGTGCCAGCAGCTGGGCCGGGACTGAAGCTTTCTTT. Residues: CASSWAGTEAFF.

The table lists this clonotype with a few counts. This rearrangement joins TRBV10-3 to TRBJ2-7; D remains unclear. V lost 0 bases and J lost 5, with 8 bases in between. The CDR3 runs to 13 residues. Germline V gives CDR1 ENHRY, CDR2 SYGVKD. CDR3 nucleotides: TGTGCCATCAGTGAGTCTAGAAACGACGAGCAGTACGTC. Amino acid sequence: CAISESRNDEQYV.

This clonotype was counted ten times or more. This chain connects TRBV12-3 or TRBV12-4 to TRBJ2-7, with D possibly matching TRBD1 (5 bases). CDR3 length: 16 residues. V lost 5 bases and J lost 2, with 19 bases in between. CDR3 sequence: CASSHPDSLNPYEQYF. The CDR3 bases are TGTGCCAGCAGTCACCCTGACAGTTTAAACCCCTACGAGCAGTACTTC.

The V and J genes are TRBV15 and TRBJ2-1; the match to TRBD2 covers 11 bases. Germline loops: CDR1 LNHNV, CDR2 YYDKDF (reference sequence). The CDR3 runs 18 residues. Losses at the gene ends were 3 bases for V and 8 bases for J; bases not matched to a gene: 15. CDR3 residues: CATSRDPAHSGRAYEQFF. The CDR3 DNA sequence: TGTGCCACCAGCAGGGATCCTGCGCATAGCGGGAGGGCATATGAGCAGTTCTTC.

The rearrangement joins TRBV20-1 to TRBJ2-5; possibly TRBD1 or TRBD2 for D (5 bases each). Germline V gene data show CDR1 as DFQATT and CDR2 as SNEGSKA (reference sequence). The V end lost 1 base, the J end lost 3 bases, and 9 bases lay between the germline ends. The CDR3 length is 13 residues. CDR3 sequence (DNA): TGCAGTGCTAGAGCTCGGGGCGAAGAGACCCAGTACTTC. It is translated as CSARARGEETQYF.

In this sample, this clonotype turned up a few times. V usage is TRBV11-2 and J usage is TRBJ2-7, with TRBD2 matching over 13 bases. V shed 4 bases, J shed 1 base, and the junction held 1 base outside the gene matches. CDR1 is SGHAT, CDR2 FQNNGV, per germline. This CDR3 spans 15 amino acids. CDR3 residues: CASSWGLAGSYEQYF. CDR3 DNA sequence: TGTGCCAGCAGCTGGGGACTAGCGGGGTCCTACGAGCAGTACTTC.

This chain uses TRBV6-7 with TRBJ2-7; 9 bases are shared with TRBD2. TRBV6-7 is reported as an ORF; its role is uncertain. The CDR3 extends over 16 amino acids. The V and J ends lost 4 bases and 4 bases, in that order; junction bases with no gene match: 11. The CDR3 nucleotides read TGTGCCAGCAGTTCTGCCACGAGGACTAGCGATTACGAGCAGTACTTC. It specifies CASSSATRTSDYEQYF.

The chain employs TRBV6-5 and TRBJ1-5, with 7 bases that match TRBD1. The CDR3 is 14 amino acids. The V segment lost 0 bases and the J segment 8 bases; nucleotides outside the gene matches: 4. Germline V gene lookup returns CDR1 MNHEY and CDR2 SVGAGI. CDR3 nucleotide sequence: TGTGCCAGCAGTTACTCAGGGGGCAGAGAGCCCCAGCATTTT. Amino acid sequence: CASSYSGGREPQHF.

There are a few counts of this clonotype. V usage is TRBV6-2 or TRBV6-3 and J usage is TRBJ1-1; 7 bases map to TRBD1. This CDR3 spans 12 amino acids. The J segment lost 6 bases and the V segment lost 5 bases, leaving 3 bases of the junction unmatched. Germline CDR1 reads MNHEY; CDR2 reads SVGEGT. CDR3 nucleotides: TGTGCCAGCAGTACAGGGACAGCTGAAGCTTTCTTT. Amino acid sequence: CASSTGTAEAFF.

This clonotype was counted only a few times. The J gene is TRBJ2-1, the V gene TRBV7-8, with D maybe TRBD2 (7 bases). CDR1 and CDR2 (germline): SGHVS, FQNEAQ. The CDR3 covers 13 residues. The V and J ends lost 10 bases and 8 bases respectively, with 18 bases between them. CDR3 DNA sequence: TGTGCCACCAACCGACCGGGGGGCGATGAGCAGTTCTTC. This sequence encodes CATNRPGGDEQFF.

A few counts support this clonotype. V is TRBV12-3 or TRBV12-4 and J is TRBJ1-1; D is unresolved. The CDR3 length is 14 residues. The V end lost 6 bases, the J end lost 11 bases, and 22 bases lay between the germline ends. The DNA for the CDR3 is TGTGCCAGCAGCACGAACTCCGGGAGGGCTTGGGCTTTCTTT. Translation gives CASSTNSGRAWAFF.